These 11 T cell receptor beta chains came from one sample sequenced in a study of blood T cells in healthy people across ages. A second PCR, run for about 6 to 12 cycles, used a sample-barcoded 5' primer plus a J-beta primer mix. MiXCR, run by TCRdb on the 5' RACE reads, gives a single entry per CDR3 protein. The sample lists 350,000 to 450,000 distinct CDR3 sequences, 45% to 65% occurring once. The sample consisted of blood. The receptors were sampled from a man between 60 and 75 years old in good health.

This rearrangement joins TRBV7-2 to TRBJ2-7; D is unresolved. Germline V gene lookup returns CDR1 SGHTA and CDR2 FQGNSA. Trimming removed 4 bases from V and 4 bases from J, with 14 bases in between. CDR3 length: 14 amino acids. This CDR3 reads CASSSSLGGYEQYF. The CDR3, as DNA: TGTGCCAGCAGCTCATCCTTAGGCGGATACGAGCAGTACTTC.

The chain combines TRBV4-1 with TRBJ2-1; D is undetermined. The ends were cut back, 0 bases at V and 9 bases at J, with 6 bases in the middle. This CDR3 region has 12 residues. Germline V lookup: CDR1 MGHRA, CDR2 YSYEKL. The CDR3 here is CASSQEMGEQFF. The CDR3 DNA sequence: TGCGCCAGCAGCCAAGAGATGGGTGAGCAGTTCTTC.

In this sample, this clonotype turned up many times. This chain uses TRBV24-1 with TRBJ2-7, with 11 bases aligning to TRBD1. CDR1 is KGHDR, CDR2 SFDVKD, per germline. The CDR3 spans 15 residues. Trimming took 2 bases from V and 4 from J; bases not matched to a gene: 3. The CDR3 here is CATSDSGTGGYEQYF. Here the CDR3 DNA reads TGTGCCACCAGTGATTCCGGGACAGGGGGGTACGAGCAGTACTTC.

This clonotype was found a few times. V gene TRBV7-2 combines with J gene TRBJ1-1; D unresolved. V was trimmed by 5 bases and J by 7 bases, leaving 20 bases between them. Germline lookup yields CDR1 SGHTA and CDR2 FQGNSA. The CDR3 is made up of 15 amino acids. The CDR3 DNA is TGTGCCAGCAGCCCCTCAGTCGCGAGAGGTGTTGAAGCTTTCTTT. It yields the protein CASSPSVARGVEAFF.

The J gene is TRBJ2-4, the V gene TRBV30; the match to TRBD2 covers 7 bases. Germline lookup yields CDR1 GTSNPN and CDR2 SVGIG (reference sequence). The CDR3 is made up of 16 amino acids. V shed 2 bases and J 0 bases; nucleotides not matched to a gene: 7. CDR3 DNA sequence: TGTGCCTGGAGTCGGTGGGCTAGCGGAGCCAAAAACATTCAGTACTTC. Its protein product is CAWSRWASGAKNIQYF.

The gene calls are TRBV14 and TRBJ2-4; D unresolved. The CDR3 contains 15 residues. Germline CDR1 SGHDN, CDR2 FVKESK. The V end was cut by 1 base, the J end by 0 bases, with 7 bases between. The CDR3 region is CASSQVVGAKNIQYF. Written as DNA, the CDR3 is TGTGCCAGCAGCCAAGTAGTGGGAGCCAAAAACATTCAGTACTTC.

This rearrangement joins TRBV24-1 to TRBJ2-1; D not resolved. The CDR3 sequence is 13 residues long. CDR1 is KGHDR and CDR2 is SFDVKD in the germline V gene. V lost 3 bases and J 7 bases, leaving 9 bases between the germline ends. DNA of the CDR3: TGTGCCACCAGTGATGGCTCGCTTAATGAGCAGTTCTTC. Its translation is CATSDGSLNEQFF.

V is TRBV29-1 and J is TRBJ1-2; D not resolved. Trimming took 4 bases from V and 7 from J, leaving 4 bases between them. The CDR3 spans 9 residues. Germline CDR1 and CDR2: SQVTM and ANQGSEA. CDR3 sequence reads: CSVVAGYTF. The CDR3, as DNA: TGCAGCGTTGTGGCTGGCTACACCTTC.

The CDR3: CASSLRSMGTTQETQYF. The CDR3 nucleotides read TGTGCCAGCAGCTTACGGTCCATGGGGACAACACAAGAGACCCAGTACTTC. V usage is TRBV11-3 and J usage is TRBJ2-5, with D tentatively TRBD1 (6 bases). The CDR3 has 17 residues. The germline V gene has CDR1 SGHNT and CDR2 YENEEA. V lost 2 bases to trimming and J lost 2 bases, with 18 bases between them. The full variable domain, with the rest looked up from reference TRBV11-3 and TRBJ2-5, is EAGVVQSPRYKIIEKKQPVAFWCNPISGHNTLYWYLQNLGQGPELLIRYENEEAVDDSQLPKDRFSAERLKGVDSTLKIQPAELGDSAVYLCASSLRSMGTTQETQYFGPGTRLLVL.

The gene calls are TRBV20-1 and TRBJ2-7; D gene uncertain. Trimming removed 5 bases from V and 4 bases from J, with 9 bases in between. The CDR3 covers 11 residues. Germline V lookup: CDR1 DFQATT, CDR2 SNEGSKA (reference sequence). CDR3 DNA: TGCAGTGCTCGGACCGGATACGAGCAGTACTTC. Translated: CSARTGYEQYF.

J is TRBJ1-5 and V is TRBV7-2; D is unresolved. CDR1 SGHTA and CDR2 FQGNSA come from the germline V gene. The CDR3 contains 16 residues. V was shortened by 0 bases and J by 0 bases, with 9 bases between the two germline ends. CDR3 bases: TGTGCCAGCAGCTTAGCGGGGAGAAATAGCAATCAGCCCCAGCATTTT. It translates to CASSLAGRNSNQPQHF.